This T cell receptor beta chain was sequenced during a study of siplizumab effects on memory and regulatory T cells. Study outcomes and limitations: It seemed that naive T cells were more diverse than memory cells and were major contributors to the alloresponse.

This CDR3 is 16 amino acids long. V was pared by 4 bases and J by 5 bases, with 18 bases between. CDR1 is SGHRS and CDR2 is YFSETQ in the germline V gene. Per-sample assaying covered 95,000 to 100,000 TCR templates. The table came from immunoSEQ multiplex PCR; TCRdb's copy has only in-frame clones and leaves some out. The sample holds more than 95,000 clones, roughly 93% seen once. On this clone: Antigen: not known.

This rearrangement joins TRBV5-1 to TRBJ2-2; D assignment may be TRBD1 or TRBD2 (6 bases each). The receptor's source is a human donor in good health. The sample comprised Tregs sorted from blood. For the CDR3, the DNA is TGCGCCAGCAGCGTCGAGGGGGGAATGAAAACCGGGGAGCTGTTTTTT. Protein: CASSVEGGMKTGELFF.